This TCR beta chain was identified during a study of cytomegalovirus exposure and HLA in healthy donors (dated by TCRdb to about 2017). Background for the entire study: In an earlier analysis of under 750 of the donors, about 270 Gb of sequence data and about 110 million unique TCR beta sequences from 180 million or so T cells were reported. Donor age, sex, ethnicity and CMV serostatus were collected together with the repertoire data. A separate validation cohort of 100 to 150 different subjects was used in addition to the roughly 670-subject first cohort. Roughly 300 gigabases of sequencing data and tens of millions of unique TCR sequences were included in an early release covering about 600 HLA-typed donors. A later analysis re-analyzed previously published TCR beta repertoires from 660 or so donors and added high-resolution HLA genotyping to study TCR occurrence patterns. The study aimed to test whether cataloging public T cell receptors could reveal signatures of past pathogen exposure. Using immunosequencing, the study profiled T cell repertoires from 666 subjects and related those repertoires to cytomegalovirus serostatus. A few DR-DQ haplotypes were treated as single units for association and clustering because of strong linkage in the cohort. HLA typing covered class I and class II loci at four-digit resolution. On average, 235,054 unique TCR beta nucleotide sequences were sequenced per donor among a few hundred genotyped donors of the cohort, with roughly 18% of those sequences being non-productive. Of the 300 to 400 genotyped donors, approximately 83% fell in the genetic ancestry cluster associated with self-reported Caucasian donors. Genome-wide SNP genotypes for about 65% of the 666 donors were used in a later genetic analysis, which treated that subset as a discovery cohort. To decide whether each TCR beta V gene segment behaved as functional or pseudogenic, an earlier analysis of 587 of the donors relied on high-throughput TCR beta sequencing. The number of donors typed differed by locus, with about 629-630 for A, B, C, DRB1 and DQB1, around 500 for DQA1, 600 to 610 for DPA1, and some 470 for DPB1. High-throughput TCR immunosequencing, statistical association of individual TCRs with disease status, and machine learning were combined to predict cytomegalovirus infection status. The later analysis used no new phenotypic data to find candidate immune exposures, relying instead on TCR beta sequences and their occurrence across donors. Every discovery cohort repertoire had been produced on one sequencing platform. Points the paper makes about the study in general: Because HLA typing was missing for some donors at each locus, association tests included only the typed subset. Sequencing depth was assumed to be roughly uniform across donors in the presence/absence analyses, though that assumption may not hold. While some public TCRs were present in many individuals, most TCR sequences turned up only very rarely across donors. When HLA alleles, especially DR and DQ, strongly co-occurred, TCR associations were difficult to assign to individual alleles. According to a later analysis, TCR association rates differed among HLA loci, with DRB1 alleles showing the most associated TCRs and HLA-C alleles showing the fewest. The study listed approximately 150 TCR beta chains as associated with cytomegalovirus. The earlier analysis of about 600 of the donors excluded fewer than 20 rarely observed V segments, including chromosome 9 orphons, because counts were too low. A few of the identified cytomegalovirus-associated TCR beta chains were confirmed in vitro to be specific for cytomegalovirus antigens. In a later analysis, several top co-occurrence clusters were reported to appear linked to parvovirus B19, influenza, CMV and Epstein-Barr virus. Specific HLA alleles were associated with over 15,000 TCR beta sequences at a false discovery rate of 0.05 in a later analysis. For the cohort, immune exposure information was limited to CMV serostatus. An association between a missense DCLRE1C variant and V-gene and J-gene trimming of TCR beta chains was found in a later genetic analysis and replicated in an independent cohort. The sequencing pipeline was judged likely to have produced a cluster of highly shared sequence variants as a technical artifact. Because the 87-base-pair reads could not distinguish some IMGT-functional V segments, including TRBV6-2 and TRBV6-3, those segments were excluded. The classifier was reported to diagnose cytomegalovirus status with high specificity and sensitivity in both the original and validation cohorts. A further reported finding was that TCR beta sequences accurately predicted the HLA-A and HLA-B alleles for most subjects in the first cohort. In an earlier analysis of about 540 of the donors, most TCR beta V segments were observed in productive rearrangements about 87% or about 30% of the time, broadly matching IMGT annotations. In a later analysis, most CMV-associated TCR beta chains were found to appear HLA-restricted, with HLA associations seemingly driven largely by CMV exposure. The cohort was sequenced for TCR beta chains only, and without alpha or paired-chain data the features that could be detected were limited. It was suggested by the authors that the approach could potentially be generalized to other disease states and immunological phenotypes. A later genetic analysis reported fewer N-insertions in productive TCRs among donors in an Asian-associated ancestry cluster than the approximately 670-donor mean. A later analysis found that HLA-associated TCR beta chains were more clonally expanded and had lower generation probabilities than equally common non-associated chains. Correlated functional status among segregating V segments might be attributable to linkage disequilibrium, but an unknown experimental factor could not be ruled out.

To note about this clone: The antigen this receptor binds is unknown. No base quality information exists; no much larger clone differs at one position.

The cohort comprised several hundred healthy bone marrow donors. At the time of sampling, every cohort member was nominally healthy, though immune exposures that went unrecorded were likely present. The donor was CMV seronegative and belonged to the group of more than 300 seronegative cohort members. A peripheral blood sample was collected from each donor, and TCR beta sequencing was performed on peripheral blood mononuclear cells. The Qiagen DNeasy Blood Extraction Kit was used to extract genomic DNA from the blood cell samples. Library preparation was by the immunoSEQ multiplex PCR assay. For the multiplex PCR, a mixture combining 60 forward primers for TCR Vbeta segments and 13 reverse primers for TCR Jbeta segments was used. The CDR3 region of rearranged TCR beta genes was amplified from genomic DNA by a multiplex PCR assay. Amplified TCR beta libraries were sequenced as 87-base-pair reads on the Illumina HiSeq System. Per the original workflow: A later analysis counted about 80 million unique TCR beta chains across the 650 to 800 repertoires, and roughly 11 million of these chains were shared by at least two donors. Raw reads were error-corrected and collapsed into unique sequences by a nearest-neighbor algorithm in which closely related sequences were merged to remove PCR and sequencing errors. CDR3 sequences were aligned to IMGT reference sequences to assign V, D and J gene segments. For a sequence to be retained, a match of at least six nucleotides to both a V gene segment and a J gene segment was required. A rearrangement was called productive if the CDR3 had no stop codons and remained in frame with V and J, and every other rearrangement was called non-productive. Following IMGT convention, CDR3 was defined as the stretch from the second conserved V-encoded cysteine up to the conserved J-encoded phenylalanine. Sequences without an unambiguous match to a single V gene segment were excluded from the earlier analysis of approximately 600 of the donors. In an earlier analysis of 587 of the donors, a V segment was called functional when productive rearrangements were above 56.7%, and segregating when the standard deviation between donors exceeded 5%. A statistical classification framework was built to diagnose cytomegalovirus status from the catalog of TCR beta chain sequences. In a later analysis, V and J genes were assigned by comparing TCR nucleotide sequences against IMGT/GENE-DB human TR gene sequences. The TCRdist pipeline was used in a later analysis to assign CDR3 sequences and most-parsimonious VDJ recombination scenarios. In a later analysis, each TCR beta chain was defined by its CDR3 amino acid sequence together with its V-gene family, and reads without a unique V-gene family were excluded. As a way to deal with suspected cross-contamination and a sequencing artifact, a later analysis dropped approximately 590 nucleotide sequences that were highly shared and had low generation probability. A later analysis calculated a clonal expansion index for each public chain from normalized within-repertoire ranks of inferred template counts. In a later analysis, generation probabilities were computed with a VDJ recombination model fitted to out-of-frame rearrangements, and the resulting probabilities were checked against IGoR. In a later analysis, hypergeometric tests were used to score TCR-TCR, TCR-HLA and TCR-CMV co-occurrence, with a repertoire-size bias correction applied to TCR pairs. To estimate false discovery rates, a later analysis permuted the HLA or CMV assignments 20 times. In a later analysis, co-occurring TCRs were grouped using DBSCAN, and TCRdist sequence similarity was added for clustering within HLA-allele-positive subsets. Repertoires with fewer than 30,000 or more than 120,000 public chains, plus five repertoires with anomalous nucleotide sharing, were excluded from co-occurrence clustering. In its TCRdb copy, this immuneACCESS table keeps in-frame sequences only and misses some clones. Where compared with another copy, unresolved V genes explain less than half of these, and the others have no known cause. V, J and clone size reflect that table, while D and trimming were determined from the DNA. The sample table holds 250,000 to 350,000 clones, of which roughly 80% were seen once. The ten largest clones add up to about 0.3% of the sample.

The cysteine opens and the phenylalanine closes a CDR3 of 16 amino acids. The entry retains the CDR3 DNA only, 48 bases that are in frame from base 1. V loses 6 bases at its end and J loses 5 bases; junction bases beyond the gene matches: 12. Based on the germline V gene, the CDR1 and CDR2 sequences are MDHEN and SYDVKM. This receptor chain uses TRBV28 and TRBJ1-2; a stretch of 10 junction bases matches TRBD1. Specimen: PBMCs. This sequence was found in a girl aged 2-10 years in good health and CMV-seronegative. The CDR3 in this case is CASRWDRGASRYGYTF. At the DNA level, the sequence is TGTGCCAGCAGGTGGGACAGGGGCGCCTCTAGGTATGGCTACACCTTC.